What follows are 5 T cell receptor beta chains derived from one specimen sequenced in a study of cytomegalovirus exposure and HLA in healthy donors. The PCR made use of 60 Vbeta and 13 Jbeta primers. Data came from immunoSEQ multiplex PCR; TCRdb stores just in-frame clones and leaves some out. The ten top clones account for approximately 1.8%, within a sample of about 43,000 clones. Sequenced material: PBMCs. The receptors stem from a woman in her thirties in good health and CMV-seronegative.

This chain joins TRBV19 and TRBJ1-2, with TRBD1 matching over 7 bases. There are 15 residues in the CDR3. Trimming took 3 bases from V and 1 from J; bases not matched to a gene: 5. Germline lookup yields CDR1 LNHDA and CDR2 SQIVND (reference sequence). The CDR3 region is CASSMMGDSNYGYTF. The CDR3 DNA is TGTGCCAGTAGTATGATGGGGGACAGTAACTATGGCTACACCTTC.

The gene calls are TRBV7-9 and TRBJ1-2; unclear D gene. Per the germline V gene, CDR1 is SEHNR and CDR2 is FQNEAQ (reference sequence). The V and J ends lost 5 bases and 11 bases respectively, with 15 bases between them. The CDR3 totals 12 residues. The CDR3 loop is CASSPPPGDYTF. CDR3 DNA sequence: TGTGCCAGCAGCCCACCCCCCGGGGATTACACCTTC.

The chain has TRBV28 and TRBJ1-4, with 10 positions matching TRBD1. The germline gives CDR1 MDHEN, CDR2 SYDVKM. The CDR3 spans 15 residues. J lost 6 bases, V lost 6 bases, and 7 bases had no gene match. The CDR3 is CASRLPGQGHEKLFF. CDR3 nucleotides: TGTGCCAGCAGACTACCGGGACAGGGGCATGAAAAACTGTTTTTT.

The chain is built from TRBV6-6 and TRBJ1-4; D may be TRBD1 (5 bases). The CDR3 length is 14 residues. Trimming took 6 bases from V and 2 from J, leaving 10 bases between them. Germline loops: CDR1 MNHNY, CDR2 SVGAGI (reference sequence). CDR3 DNA sequence: TGTGCCAGCAGGCTAGGGGCCACTAATGAAAAACTGTTTTTT. Translation: CASRLGATNEKLFF.

The rearrangement joins TRBV27 to TRBJ1-4, with TRBD1 matching 8 bases. Germline values: CDR1 MNHEY, CDR2 SMNVEV (reference sequence). V shed 0 bases and J 10 bases; nucleotides not matched to a gene: 7. The CDR3 runs 15 residues. The CDR3 spells CASSLSGTGGAKLFF. As DNA, the CDR3 is TGTGCCAGCAGTTTATCCGGGACAGGTGGGGCAAAACTGTTTTTT. The full variable domain, rest sourced from reference TRBV27 and TRBJ1-4, is EAQVTQNPRYLITVTGKKLTVTCSQNMNHEYMSWYRQDPGLGLRQIYYSMNVEVTDKGDVPEGYKVSRKEKRNFPLILESPSPNQTSLYFCASSLSGTGGAKLFFGSGTQLSVL.